This TCR beta chain was captured in a study of T-cell reconstitution after alpha-beta-depleted transplantation in children. The table lists this clonotype with many counts. Antigen: not known. Molecular barcoding with unique molecular identifiers was used for the TCRbeta library. TCRdb passed the PCR reads through MiXCR, listing each CDR3 protein once. The sample shows 280,000 or so distinct CDR3 sequences, 9.5% to 13% of them seen only once. Study results and limitations: T-cell counts and diversity at one year post-transplant came mainly from newly produced T cells. Reportedly, alpha-beta T cells present about two months post-transplant originated from several hundred expanded clones of graft origin. Day-60 TCRbeta diversity that was high in some patients was derived from surviving recipient T cells and thymic progenitors.

Trimming at V came to 0 bases and at J to 5 bases, leaving 8 bases not matched to a gene. Looked up from germline, CDR1 is MGHRA and CDR2 is YSYEKL. This CDR3 has 16 amino acids. This sequence was found in a male patient between 2 and 10 years old who had a stem cell transplant for chronic granulomatous disease, so the T cells may come from the graft donor. J is TRBJ2-7 and V is TRBV4-1, with 9 bases fitting TRBD1. The source material was peripheral blood, sampled 180 days after TCRalphabeta/CD19-depleted stem cell transplant. The CDR3 bases are TGCGCCAGCAGCCAAGAATCCAGGACAGGGGTAGACGAGCAGTACTTC. This translates into CASSQESRTGVDEQYF.